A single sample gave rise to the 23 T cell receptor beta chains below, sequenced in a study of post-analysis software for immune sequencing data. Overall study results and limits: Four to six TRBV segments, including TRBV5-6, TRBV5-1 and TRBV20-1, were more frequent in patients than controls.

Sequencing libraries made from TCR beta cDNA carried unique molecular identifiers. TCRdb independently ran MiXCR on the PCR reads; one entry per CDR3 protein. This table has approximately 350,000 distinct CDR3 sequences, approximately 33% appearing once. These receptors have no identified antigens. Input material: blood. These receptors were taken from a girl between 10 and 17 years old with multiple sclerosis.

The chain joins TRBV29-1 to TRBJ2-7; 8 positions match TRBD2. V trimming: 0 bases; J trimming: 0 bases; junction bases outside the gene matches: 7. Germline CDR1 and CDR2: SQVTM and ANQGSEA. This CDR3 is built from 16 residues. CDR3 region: CSVEDVAGGHSYEQYF. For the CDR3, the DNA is TGCAGCGTTGAAGATGTGGCGGGGGGCCACTCCTACGAGCAGTACTTC.

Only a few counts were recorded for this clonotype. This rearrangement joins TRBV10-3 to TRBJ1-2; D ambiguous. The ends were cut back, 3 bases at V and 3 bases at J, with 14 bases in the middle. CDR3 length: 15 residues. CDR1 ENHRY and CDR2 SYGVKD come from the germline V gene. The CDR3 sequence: CAISDPGRADYGYTF. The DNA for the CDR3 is TGTGCCATCAGTGACCCCGGTAGGGCAGACTATGGCTACACCTTC.

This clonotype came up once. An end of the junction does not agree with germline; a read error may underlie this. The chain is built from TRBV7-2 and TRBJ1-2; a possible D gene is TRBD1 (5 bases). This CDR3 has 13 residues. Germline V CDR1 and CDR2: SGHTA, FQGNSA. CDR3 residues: CAGSWRGGDGYTF. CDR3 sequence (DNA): TGTGCCGGCAGTTGGAGGGGAGGGGATGGCTACACCTTC.

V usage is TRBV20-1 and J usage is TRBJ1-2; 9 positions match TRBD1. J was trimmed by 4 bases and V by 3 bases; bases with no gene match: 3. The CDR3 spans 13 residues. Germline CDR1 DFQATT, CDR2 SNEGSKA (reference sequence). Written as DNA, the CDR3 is TGCAGTGCTAGGGACAGGGGTAGCTATGGCTACACCTTC. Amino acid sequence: CSARDRGSYGYTF.

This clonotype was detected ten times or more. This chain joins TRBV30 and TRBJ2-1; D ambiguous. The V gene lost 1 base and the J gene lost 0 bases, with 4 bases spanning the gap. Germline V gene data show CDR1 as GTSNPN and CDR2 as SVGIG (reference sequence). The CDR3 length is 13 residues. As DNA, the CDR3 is TGTGCCTGGAGTGCCCTCTCCTACAATGAGCAGTTCTTC. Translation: CAWSALSYNEQFF.

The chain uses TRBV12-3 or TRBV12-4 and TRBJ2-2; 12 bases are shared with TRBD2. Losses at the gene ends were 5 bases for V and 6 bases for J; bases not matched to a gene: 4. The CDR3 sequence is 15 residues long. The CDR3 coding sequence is TGTGCCAGCAGTCCCGGACTAGCGGGGCCCGGGGAGCTGTTTTTT. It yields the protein CASSPGLAGPGELFF.

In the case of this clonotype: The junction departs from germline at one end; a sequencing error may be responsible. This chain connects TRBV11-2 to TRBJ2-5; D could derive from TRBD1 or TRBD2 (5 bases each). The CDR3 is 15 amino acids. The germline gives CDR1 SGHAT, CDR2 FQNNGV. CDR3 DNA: TGTGCCAGCAGCTCCCGGGGCAGGTTTCAAGAGACCCGGTACTTC. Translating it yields CASSSRGRFQETRYF.

CDR3 sequence reads: CASSQARGDQPQHF. CDR3 nucleotide sequence: TGTGCCAGCAGCCAAGCTCGGGGGGATCAGCCCCAGCATTTT. The V call is TRBV4-2, the J call TRBJ1-5, with a weak D call TRBD1 (5 bases). The V end was cut by 1 base, the J end by 5 bases, with 9 bases between. The CDR3 loop spans 14 amino acids. From germline, CDR1 is LGHNA and CDR2 YNFKEQ.

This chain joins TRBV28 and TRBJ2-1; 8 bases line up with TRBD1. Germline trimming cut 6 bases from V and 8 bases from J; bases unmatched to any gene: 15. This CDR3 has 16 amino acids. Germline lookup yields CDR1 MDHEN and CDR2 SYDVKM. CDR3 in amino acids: CASSVPGQAFGYEQFF. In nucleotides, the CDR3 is TGTGCCAGCAGCGTACCGGGACAGGCGTTCGGTTATGAGCAGTTCTTC.

The CDR3 region is CASSFLSMEGTQYF. Written as DNA, the CDR3 is TGTGCCAGCAGTTTTCTCTCGATGGAAGGGACCCAGTACTTC. The J gene is TRBJ2-5, the V gene TRBV7-9; D is undetermined. V shed 6 bases and J shed 7 bases, with 18 bases lying between them. Germline CDR1 SEHNR, CDR2 FQNEAQ (reference sequence). The length of the CDR3 is 14 residues.

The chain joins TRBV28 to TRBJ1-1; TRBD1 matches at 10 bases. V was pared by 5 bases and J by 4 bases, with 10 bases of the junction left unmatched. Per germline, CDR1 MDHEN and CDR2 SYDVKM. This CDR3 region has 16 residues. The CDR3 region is CASSPRGTGVGTEAFF. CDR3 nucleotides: TGTGCCAGCAGTCCTAGGGGGACAGGGGTTGGCACTGAAGCTTTCTTT.

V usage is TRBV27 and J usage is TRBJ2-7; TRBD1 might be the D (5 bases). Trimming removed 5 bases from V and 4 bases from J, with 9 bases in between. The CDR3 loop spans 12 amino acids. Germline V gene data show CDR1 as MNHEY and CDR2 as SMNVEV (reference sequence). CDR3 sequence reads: CASSQAGYEQYF. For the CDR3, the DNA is TGTGCCAGCAGTCAGGCAGGGTACGAGCAGTACTTC.

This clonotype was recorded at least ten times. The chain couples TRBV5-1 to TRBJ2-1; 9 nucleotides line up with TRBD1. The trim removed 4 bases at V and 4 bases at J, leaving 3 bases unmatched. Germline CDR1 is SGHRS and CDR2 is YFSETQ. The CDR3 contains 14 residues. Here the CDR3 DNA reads TGCGCCAGCAGCGGGACAGGGCTATACAATGAGCAGTTCTTC. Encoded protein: CASSGTGLYNEQFF.

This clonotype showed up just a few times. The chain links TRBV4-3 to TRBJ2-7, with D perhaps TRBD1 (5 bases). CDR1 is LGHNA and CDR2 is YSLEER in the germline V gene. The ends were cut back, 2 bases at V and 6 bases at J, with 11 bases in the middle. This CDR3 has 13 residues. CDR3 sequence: CASSQLQGSEQYF. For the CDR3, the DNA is TGCGCCAGCAGCCAACTTCAGGGAAGCGAGCAGTACTTC.

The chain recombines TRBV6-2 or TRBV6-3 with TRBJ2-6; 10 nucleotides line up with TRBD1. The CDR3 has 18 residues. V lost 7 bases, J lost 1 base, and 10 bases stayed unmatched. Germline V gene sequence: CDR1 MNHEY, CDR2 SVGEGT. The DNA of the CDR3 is TGTGCCAGCACCCAGGGGGACAGGGGACCTTCTGGGGCCAACGTCCTGACTTTC. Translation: CASTQGDRGPSGANVLTF.

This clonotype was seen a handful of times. CDR3 coding DNA: TGTGCCAGCAGTCAGGGGGGACAGAGATACGAGCAGTACTTC. Its protein is CASSQGGQRYEQYF. The chain combines TRBV25-1 with TRBJ2-7, with D possibly being TRBD1 (7 bases). The CDR3 runs 14 residues. In germline, CDR1 is MGHDK, CDR2 SYGVNS. V lost 5 bases, J lost 4 bases, and 15 bases lay in between.

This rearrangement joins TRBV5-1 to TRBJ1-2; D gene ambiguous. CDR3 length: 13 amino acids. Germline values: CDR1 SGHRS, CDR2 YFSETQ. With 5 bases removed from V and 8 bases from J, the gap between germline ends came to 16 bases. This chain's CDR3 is CASSSAPRRGYTF. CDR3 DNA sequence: TGCGCCAGCAGTTCGGCTCCCAGGCGAGGCTACACCTTC.

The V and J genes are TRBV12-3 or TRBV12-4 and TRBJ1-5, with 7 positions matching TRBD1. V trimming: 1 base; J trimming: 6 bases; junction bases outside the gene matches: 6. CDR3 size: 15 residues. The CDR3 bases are TGTGCCAGCAGTTTAGAGGGGGCGAGAGTTCAGCCCCAGCATTTT. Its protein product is CASSLEGARVQPQHF.

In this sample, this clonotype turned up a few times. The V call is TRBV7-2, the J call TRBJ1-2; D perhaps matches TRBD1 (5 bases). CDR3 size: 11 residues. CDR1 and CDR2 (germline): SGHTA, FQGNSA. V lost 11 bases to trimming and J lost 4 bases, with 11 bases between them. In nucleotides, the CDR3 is TGTGCCCTTAGGGGTGCCTATGGCTACACCTTC. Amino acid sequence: CALRGAYGYTF.

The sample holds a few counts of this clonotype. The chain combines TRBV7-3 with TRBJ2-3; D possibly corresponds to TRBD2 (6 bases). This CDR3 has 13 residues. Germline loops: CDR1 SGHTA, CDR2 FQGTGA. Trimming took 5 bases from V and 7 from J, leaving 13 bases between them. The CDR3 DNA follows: TGTGCCAGCAGCATGGACTACAGGTATACGCAGTATTTT. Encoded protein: CASSMDYRYTQYF.

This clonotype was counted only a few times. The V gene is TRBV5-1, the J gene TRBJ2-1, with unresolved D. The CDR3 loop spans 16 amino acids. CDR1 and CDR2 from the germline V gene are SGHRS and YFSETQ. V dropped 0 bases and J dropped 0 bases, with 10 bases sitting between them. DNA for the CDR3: TGCGCCAGCAGCTTGGACACTTCGAGCTCCTACAATGAGCAGTTCTTC. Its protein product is CASSLDTSSSYNEQFF. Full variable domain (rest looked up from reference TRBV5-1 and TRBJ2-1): KAGVTQTPRYLIKTRGQQVTLSCSPISGHRSVSWYQQTPGQGLQFLFEYFSETQRNKGNFPGRFSGRQFSNSRSEMNVSTLELGDSALYLCASSLDTSSSYNEQFFGPGTRLTVL.

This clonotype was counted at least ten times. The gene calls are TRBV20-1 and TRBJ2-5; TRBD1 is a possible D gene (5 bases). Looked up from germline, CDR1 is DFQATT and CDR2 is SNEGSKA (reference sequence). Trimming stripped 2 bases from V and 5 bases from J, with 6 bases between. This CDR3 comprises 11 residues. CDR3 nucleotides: TGCAGTGCTAGACAGGGTGAGACCCAGTACTTC. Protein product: CSARQGETQYF.

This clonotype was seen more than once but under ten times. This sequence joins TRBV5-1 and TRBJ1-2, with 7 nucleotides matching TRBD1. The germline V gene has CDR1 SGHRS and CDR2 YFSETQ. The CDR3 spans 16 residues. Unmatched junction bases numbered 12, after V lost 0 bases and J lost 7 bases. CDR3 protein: CASSLAGRDSLRGYTF. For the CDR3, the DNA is TGCGCCAGCAGCTTGGCCGGAAGGGACAGCTTACGTGGCTACACCTTC. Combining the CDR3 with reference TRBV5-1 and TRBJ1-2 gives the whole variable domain KAGVTQTPRYLIKTRGQQVTLSCSPISGHRSVSWYQQTPGQGLQFLFEYFSETQRNKGNFPGRFSGRQFSNSRSEMNVSTLELGDSALYLCASSLAGRDSLRGYTFGSGTRLTVV.